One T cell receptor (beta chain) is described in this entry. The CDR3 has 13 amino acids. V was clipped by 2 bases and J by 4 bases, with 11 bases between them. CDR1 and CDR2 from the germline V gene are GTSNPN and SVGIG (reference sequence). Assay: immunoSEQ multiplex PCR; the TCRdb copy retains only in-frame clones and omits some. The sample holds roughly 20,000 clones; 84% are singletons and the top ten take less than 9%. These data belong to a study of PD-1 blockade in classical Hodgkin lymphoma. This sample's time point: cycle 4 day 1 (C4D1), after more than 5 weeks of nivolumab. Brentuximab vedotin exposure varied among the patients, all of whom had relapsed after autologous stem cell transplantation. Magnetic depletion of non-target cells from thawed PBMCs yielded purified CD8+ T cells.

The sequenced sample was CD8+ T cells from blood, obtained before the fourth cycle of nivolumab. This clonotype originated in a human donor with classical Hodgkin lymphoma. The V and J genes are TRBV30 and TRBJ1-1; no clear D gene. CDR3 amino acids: CAWSIWGTTEAFF. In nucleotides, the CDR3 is TGTGCCTGGAGTATCTGGGGTACCACTGAAGCTTTCTTT.